Listed below are T cell receptor beta chains from one sample, sequenced in a study of T cell repertoires in cytomegalovirus infection. TCRdb used MiXCR to reprocess the reads, holding one entry per CDR3 protein. This sample carries approximately 70,000 distinct CDR3 sequences, roughly 20% of them seen once, and the ten largest clones take 55% to 75%. The antigens for these receptors are not known. The material sequenced was CD8+ T cells from cultured PBMCs, taken from culture after CMV antigen stimulation. The receptors here all came from a human donor in good health (CMV status not recorded). Some clones in this sample may be carry-over from other donors' samples. Each CDR3 is given with its conserved first and last residue. D genes are given only for firm matches. The size field is filled for only some rows; it gives once, few, many or a size class.

D gene,J gene,V gene,clone size,CDR3 length,CDR3 DNA,CDR3 protein
TRBD1,TRBJ1-1,TRBV7-2,few,18,TGTGCCAGCAGCCTCGACAGGGGCGCGGGGAGGATGAACACTGAAGCTTTCTTT,CASSLDRGAGRMNTEAFF
.,TRBJ1-1,TRBV20-1,few,10,TGCAGTGCTAACTCAGGTGAAGCTTTCTTT,CSANSGEAFF
.,TRBJ1-4,TRBV7-9,.,15,TGTGCCAGCAGCCAGATCGATTCAAGGGATGAAAAACTGTTTTTT,CASSQIDSRDEKLFF
.,TRBJ1-5,TRBV12-3/TRBV12-4,.,12,TGTGCCAGCAAAAATAGCAATCAGCCCCAGCGTTTT,CASKNSNQPQRF
.,TRBJ1-1,TRBV2,.,14,TGTGCCAGCAGGGAAGACCGGGGAAACACTGAAGCTTTCTTT,CASREDRGNTEAFF
.,TRBJ1-4,TRBV5-1,.,14,TGCGCCAGCAGCTTGGAGGGGGGGAATGAAAAACTGTTTTTT,CASSLEGGNEKLFF
TRBD2,TRBJ2-1,TRBV7-9,.,17,TGTGCCAGCAGCCCCCCTAGCGGGGGCTCGGTGGGGGATGAGCAGTTCTTC,CASSPPSGGSVGDEQFF
.,TRBJ1-1,TRBV30,few,12,TGTGCCTGGGGCAGGGTGAACACTGAAGCTTTCTTT,CAWGRVNTEAFF
.,TRBJ2-7,TRBV27,few,18,TGTGCCAGCAGTCCAACACCTATAGACAGGGAGGGTTCCTACGAGCAGTACTTC,CASSPTPIDREGSYEQYF
.,TRBJ2-4,TRBV2,few,16,TGTGCCAGCAGTGGGATCGCAGGGCTAGCCAAAAACATTCAGTACTTC,CASSGIAGLAKNIQYF